This T cell receptor beta chain was found in a study of blood T cell repertoires in COVID-19. Study details: Acute and convalescent COVID-19 specimens originated in the United States, Italy and Spain. Nucleic acid was either cDNA or gDNA, and it came from T cells, B-cell-depleted T cells, or PBMCs.

Under the authors' procedure: Nucleated cell counts were estimated from reference gene primer amplification. The assay was immunoSEQ multiplex PCR, and TCRdb's table has in-frame clones only and misses some. From that table come the V and J calls and clone size; the DNA was used to work out D and trimming. The repertoire has approximately 200,000 clones, more than 70% of them found once; the top ten carry around 4%. Points on this clone: A junction boundary mismatches the germline segment, possibly from a read error.

The CDR3 contains 14 residues. From germline, CDR1 is KGHSH and CDR2 LQKENI. The sequence came from a woman aged 25 to 39 with acute or convalescent COVID-19. The chain links TRBV18 to TRBJ2-2, with D perhaps TRBD1 (6 bases). Input material: peripheral blood. The CDR3 sequence is CASSLSRDTRELFF. The CDR3 DNA sequence: TGTGCCAGCTCCCTAAGCCGGGACACCCGGGAGCTGTTTTTT.